Listed here are 32 T cell receptor beta chains from one sample, sequenced in a study of blood T cell repertoires in COVID-19. TCRdb's copy holds only in-frame clones and misses some; the assay was immunoSEQ multiplex PCR. The sample yields 150,000 to 200,000 clones, approximately 89% seen once. Sequenced material: peripheral blood. These receptors came from a woman aged 55-75 years with acute or convalescent COVID-19.

This clone has a single count. This chain links TRBV30 with TRBJ1-6, with a weak D call TRBD1 (5 bases). V gave up 3 bases and J gave up 7 bases, with 13 bases separating them. Germline CDR1 is GTSNPN and CDR2 is SVGIG (reference sequence). The CDR3 loop spans 14 amino acids. This CDR3 reads CAWRSRAGNSPLHF. The CDR3 DNA reads TGTGCCTGGAGGAGTCGGGCAGGGAATTCACCCCTCCACTTT.

Concerning this clone itself: This sample also contains other DNA sequences that code for the same CDR3. The rearrangement joins TRBV5-1 to TRBJ1-3; tentatively, D is TRBD1 (5 bases). Germline CDR1 reads SGHRS; CDR2 reads YFSETQ. V was shortened by 0 bases and J by 1 base, with 8 bases between the two germline ends. The CDR3 extends over 15 amino acids. The CDR3 DNA is TGCGCCAGCAGCTTGGAAAGGGGTTCTGGAAACACCATATATTTT. Translation gives CASSLERGSGNTIYF. The complete variable domain, with remaining parts taken from reference TRBV5-1 and TRBJ1-3, reads KAGVTQTPRYLIKTRGQQVTLSCSPISGHRSVSWYQQTPGQGLQFLFEYFSETQRNKGNFPGRFSGRQFSNSRSEMNVSTLELGDSALYLCASSLERGSGNTIYFGEGSWLTVV.

The V gene is TRBV10-1, the J gene TRBJ2-1; D is ambiguous. V gave up 5 bases and J gave up 12 bases, with 14 bases separating them. The CDR3 length is 12 residues. Germline V gene lookup returns CDR1 WNHNN and CDR2 SYGVQD (reference sequence). The CDR3 protein is CASSSYSQVQFF. The CDR3 region has the DNA TGCGCCAGCAGTTCCTATTCCCAGGTGCAGTTCTTC.

Points on this clone: Within the sample, other DNA sequences also encode this same CDR3. This rearrangement joins TRBV28 to TRBJ1-1, with unresolved D. The CDR3 extends over 15 amino acids. The V end was cut by 6 bases, the J end by 6 bases, with 20 bases between. Germline V gene lookup returns CDR1 MDHEN and CDR2 SYDVKM. CDR3 coding DNA: TGTGCCAGCAGCCCTAGACGGAGGCAAATGGCTGAAGCTTTCTTT. Protein: CASSPRRRQMAEAFF.

The V call is TRBV10-2, the J call TRBJ1-1, with unresolved D. Trimming took 2 bases from V and 5 from J, leaving 9 bases between them. This CDR3 region has 13 residues. Germline V gene lookup returns CDR1 WSHSY and CDR2 SAAADI. The CDR3: CASSEARGTEAFF. The CDR3 nucleotides read TGCGCCAGCAGTGAGGCTCGAGGGACTGAAGCTTTCTTT.

The chain employs TRBV28 and TRBJ2-1, with 11 bases fitting TRBD2. V lost 6 bases to trimming and J lost 10 bases; unmatched junction nucleotides: 11. Germline CDR1 and CDR2: MDHEN and SYDVKM. The CDR3 extends over 15 amino acids. The CDR3 loop reads CASREAGTSGTEQFF. The CDR3 bases are TGTGCCAGCAGGGAGGCCGGGACTAGCGGAACCGAGCAGTTCTTC.

The chain employs TRBV30 and TRBJ2-1; TRBD2 agrees at 14 bases. The germline V gene encodes CDR1 GTSNPN and CDR2 SVGIG (reference sequence). This CDR3 spans 13 amino acids. Germline trimming cut 3 bases from V and 8 bases from J; bases unmatched to any gene: 0. CDR3 coding DNA: TGTGCCTGGAGGGGACTAGCGGGAGATGAGCAGTTCTTC. It is translated as CAWRGLAGDEQFF.

The chain employs TRBV19 and TRBJ2-1; weak D call: TRBD1 (7 bases). V was trimmed by 3 bases and J by 3 bases, leaving 15 bases between them. The CDR3 runs 16 residues. CDR1 and CDR2 (germline): LNHDA, SQIVND (reference sequence). In nucleotides, the CDR3 is TGTGCCAGTAGTATTGCGGAGGGACAGATCTACAATGAGCAGTTCTTC. Protein: CASSIAEGQIYNEQFF.

The chain couples TRBV14 to TRBJ1-1; maybe TRBD1 (5 bases). This CDR3 comprises 12 residues. CDR1 SGHDN and CDR2 FVKESK come from the germline V gene. With 6 bases removed from V and 2 bases from J, the gap between germline ends came to 7 bases. The CDR3 protein is CASSQGNTEAFF. The CDR3 region has the DNA TGTGCCAGCAGTCAGGGAAACACTGAAGCTTTCTTT.

The count of this clone is one. The V and J genes are TRBV7-2 and TRBJ2-2, with TRBD2 matching 7 bases. The germline gives CDR1 SGHTA, CDR2 FQGNSA. The trim removed 5 bases at V and 1 base at J, leaving 4 bases unmatched. The length of the CDR3 is 15 residues. The CDR3 DNA reads as TGTGCCAGCAGCACGGGACTACAGAACACCGGGGAGCTGTTTTTT. Encoded protein: CASSTGLQNTGELFF.

This sequence joins TRBV28 and TRBJ2-7; TRBD2 aligns across 7 bases. Unmatched junction bases numbered 15, after V lost 10 bases and J lost 6 bases. The CDR3 runs to 14 residues. Germline-derived CDR1 and CDR2 are MDHEN and SYDVKM. The CDR3 DNA reads as TGTGCCATCGGACCATCAGGGACTATAGGCGAGCAGTACTTC. Translating it yields CAIGPSGTIGEQYF.

J is TRBJ1-1 and V is TRBV28; D is unclear. The V gene's germline CDR1 is MDHEN and CDR2 SYDVKM. V was trimmed by 4 bases and J by 0 bases, leaving 6 bases between them. The CDR3 covers 13 residues. The CDR3 DNA reads TGTGCCAGCAGTTCCGACATGAACACTGAAGCTTTCTTT. Encoded protein: CASSSDMNTEAFF.

A word on this clone: The sample carries other DNA sequences with the same CDR3. The gene calls are TRBV4-2 and TRBJ2-7, with TRBD2 as a possible D gene (5 bases). Trimming stripped 0 bases from V and 3 bases from J, with 6 bases between. Germline V gene lookup returns CDR1 LGHNA and CDR2 YNFKEQ. The CDR3 has 13 amino acids. In DNA form, the CDR3 reads TGTGCCAGCAGCCAAGACAGCGGCTACGAGCAGTACTTC. Amino acids: CASSQDSGYEQYF.

The table lists this clone with a few counts. The gene calls are TRBV3-1 (or the pseudogene TRBV3-2) and TRBJ2-1; tentative D call: TRBD1 (6 bases). Germline CDR1 and CDR2: LGHDT and YNNKEL (reference sequence). The CDR3 length is 16 residues. V lost 5 bases and J 4 bases, leaving 18 bases between the germline ends. The CDR3 sequence is CASSSFGGGPYNEQFF. In DNA form, the CDR3 reads TGTGCCAGCAGCTCCTTTGGGGGCGGACCGTACAATGAGCAGTTCTTC.

V is TRBV15 and J is TRBJ1-2; possible D gene TRBD1, 5 bases. Trimming shortened V by 0 bases and J by 8 bases, and 10 bases separated the two germline ends. This CDR3 has 13 amino acids. Per the germline V gene, CDR1 is LNHNV and CDR2 is YYDKDF (reference sequence). The CDR3 loop is CATSRDWGGGYTF. The CDR3, as DNA: TGTGCCACCAGCAGAGATTGGGGGGGAGGCTACACCTTC. The full variable domain, rest sourced from reference TRBV15 and TRBJ1-2, is DAMVIQNPRYQVTQFGKPVTLSCSQTLNHNVMYWYQQKSSQAPKLLFHYYDKDFNNEADTPDNFQSRRPNTSFCFLDIRSPGLGDTAMYLCATSRDWGGGYTFGSGTRLTVV.

The chain is built from TRBV28 and TRBJ1-2; a possible D gene is TRBD1 (5 bases). Deletions cut 6 bases from V and 8 bases from J, with 13 bases between. The CDR3 extends over 12 amino acids. Germline V CDR1 and CDR2: MDHEN, SYDVKM. The CDR3 region is CASSPPAGGYTF. Written as DNA, the CDR3 is TGTGCCAGCAGCCCCCCGGCAGGGGGCTACACCTTC.

The J gene is TRBJ2-4, the V gene TRBV3-1 (or the pseudogene TRBV3-2), with a possible D match to TRBD1 (6 bases). CDR1 LGHDT and CDR2 YNNKEL come from the germline V gene (reference sequence). This CDR3 region has 14 residues. V gave up 0 bases and J gave up 6 bases, with 9 bases separating them. CDR3 bases: TGTGCCAGCAGCCAAGAGTTGGACAGAAACATTCAGTACTTC. This sequence encodes CASSQELDRNIQYF.

The CDR3 protein is CASRRQSSNYGYTF. CDR3 bases: TGTGCCAGCAGAAGACAGTCTTCTAACTATGGCTACACCTTC. The chain combines TRBV2 with TRBJ1-2, with TRBD1 as a possible D gene (5 bases). This CDR3 contains 14 residues. V lost 6 bases and J lost 0, with 11 bases in between. CDR1 is SNHLY and CDR2 is FYNNEI in the germline V gene.

The chain employs TRBV5-6 and TRBJ1-2, with 7 bases identical to TRBD1. The CDR3 is made up of 15 amino acids. Germline V gives CDR1 SGHDT, CDR2 YYEEEE. The ends lost 4 bases at V and 5 bases at J; junction bases unmatched: 11. The CDR3 nucleotides are TGTGCCAGCAGCCAGGGGGGACAAGGCCATTATGGCTACACCTTC. It encodes CASSQGGQGHYGYTF.

The chain combines TRBV6-1 with TRBJ1-1; D is unresolved. The V gene lost 1 base and the J gene lost 4 bases, with 13 bases spanning the gap. The CDR3 spans 15 residues. The germline CDR1 and CDR2 sequences are MNHNS and SASEGT. CDR3 DNA: TGTGCCAGCAGTGAAGGGGAAGGGAGGTCCACTGAAGCTTTCTTT. Residues: CASSEGEGRSTEAFF.

V gene TRBV18 combines with J gene TRBJ2-3; possible D gene TRBD1, 5 bases. Per the germline V gene, CDR1 is KGHSH and CDR2 is LQKENI. Trimming shortened V by 4 bases and J by 1 base, and 6 bases separated the two germline ends. The CDR3 sequence is 13 residues long. CDR3: CASSLGGTDTQYF. The CDR3 DNA reads as TGTGCCAGCTCACTAGGGGGCACAGATACGCAGTATTTT.

V usage is TRBV20-1 and J usage is TRBJ1-2; unclear D gene. With 3 bases removed from V and 8 bases from J, the gap between germline ends came to 16 bases. The germline V gene has CDR1 DFQATT and CDR2 SNEGSKA (reference sequence). The CDR3 has 13 residues. The CDR3 region is CSASGSNARGYTF. The CDR3 nucleotides are TGCAGTGCTAGTGGGAGCAACGCTCGAGGCTACACCTTC.

The chain is built from TRBV28 and TRBJ1-5; D possibly corresponds to TRBD1 (6 bases). Trimming removed 6 bases at V and 6 bases at J, with 15 bases between. Per the germline V gene, CDR1 is MDHEN and CDR2 is SYDVKM. The CDR3 is made up of 14 amino acids. CDR3 in amino acids: CASRNLGGGQPQHF. The CDR3 bases are TGTGCCAGCAGGAACCTAGGGGGGGGTCAGCCCCAGCATTTT. The variable domain in full, with the rest retrieved from reference TRBV28 and TRBJ1-5, is DVKVTQSSRYLVKRTGEKVFLECVQDMDHENMFWYRQDPGLGLRLIYFSYDVKMKEKGDIPEGYSVSREKKERFSLILESASTNQTSMYLCASRNLGGGQPQHFGDGTRLSIL.

The table lists this clone with a few counts. This chain connects TRBV11-3 to TRBJ2-7, with a possible D match to TRBD1 (6 bases). Germline V gene lookup returns CDR1 SGHNT and CDR2 YENEEA. The ends were cut back, 2 bases at V and 6 bases at J, with 11 bases in the middle. The CDR3 totals 13 residues. The CDR3 bases are TGTGCCAGCAGCTTAACAGGGCCCGGCGAGCAGTACGTC. The encoded protein is CASSLTGPGEQYV.

The chain links TRBV3-1 (or the pseudogene TRBV3-2) to TRBJ1-1; D possibly corresponds to TRBD1 (6 bases). The V gene lost 4 bases and the J gene lost 0 bases, with 9 bases spanning the gap. The CDR3 consists of 14 residues. Germline V lookup: CDR1 LGHDT, CDR2 YNNKEL (reference sequence). In DNA, the CDR3 is TGTGCCAGCAGCCTGCAGGGGCTGAACACTGAAGCTTTCTTT. Its translation: CASSLQGLNTEAFF.

The chain has TRBV11-2 and TRBJ1-1; D possibly corresponds to TRBD1 (6 bases). This CDR3 has 13 amino acids. Per germline, CDR1 SGHAT and CDR2 FQNNGV. The germline V and J ends were trimmed by 8 bases and 0 bases, with 10 bases remaining between them. CDR3: CASGDRMNTEAFF. The CDR3 nucleotides are TGTGCCAGCGGTGACAGGATGAACACTGAAGCTTTCTTT.

This clone was counted a few times. The chain recombines TRBV7-9 with TRBJ2-2; 10 bases are shared with TRBD2. Trimming took 0 bases from V and 3 from J; bases not matched to a gene: 4. The CDR3 is 17 amino acids. Germline CDR1 and CDR2: SEHNR and FQNEAQ (reference sequence). CDR3 DNA sequence: TGTGCCAGCAGCTTAGCGAGGGGGACTAGCGACACCGGGGAGCTGTTTTTT. It specifies CASSLARGTSDTGELFF.

This rearrangement joins TRBV19 to TRBJ1-2, with 12 bases matching TRBD1. V was pared by 4 bases and J by 8 bases, with 8 bases of the junction left unmatched. Germline V gene sequence: CDR1 LNHDA, CDR2 SQIVND (reference sequence). There are 15 residues in the CDR3. CDR3 DNA sequence: TGTGCCAGTAGTACAAGGGACAGGGGGCTTGGAGGCTACACCTTC. Protein sequence: CASSTRDRGLGGYTF.

This clone showed up just a few times. The J gene is TRBJ2-1, the V gene TRBV24-1; D is perhaps TRBD2 (5 bases). This CDR3 spans 13 amino acids. Germline values: CDR1 KGHDR, CDR2 SFDVKD. Trimming took off 0 bases at V and 8 bases at J, with 7 bases between the two ends. The CDR3 sequence: CATSDLRGDEQFF. CDR3 DNA: TGTGCCACCAGTGATTTGCGGGGAGATGAGCAGTTCTTC.

The rearrangement uses TRBV3-1 (or the pseudogene TRBV3-2) and TRBJ1-1; no clear D gene. Trimming pared 1 base from V and 6 bases from J, leaving 15 bases between. Germline V gene lookup returns CDR1 LGHDT and CDR2 YNNKEL (reference sequence). CDR3 length equals 15 residues. CDR3 nucleotide sequence: TGTGCCAGCAGCCAAGTTAAAAGCGTAAAAGCTGAAGCTTTCTTT. It is translated as CASSQVKSVKAEAFF.

This clone was seen a handful of times. J is TRBJ2-2 and V is TRBV5-1; TRBD1 matches at 7 bases. After removal of 2 bases from V and 1 base from J, the junction contained 2 bases not matched to a gene. CDR3 size: 15 residues. Looked up from germline, CDR1 is SGHRS and CDR2 is YFSETQ. Here the CDR3 DNA reads TGCGCCAGCAGCTTAGGGGACAGGAACACCGGGGAGCTGTTTTTT. As protein: CASSLGDRNTGELFF.

The V call is TRBV6-5, the J call TRBJ1-2; D remains unclear. The CDR3 has 14 amino acids. Trimming removed 6 bases at V and 8 bases at J, with 19 bases between. Germline V gene data show CDR1 as MNHEY and CDR2 as SVGAGI. CDR3: CASSGLRTASGYTF. The CDR3 bases are TGTGCCAGCAGCGGACTCCGAACAGCCTCGGGCTACACCTTC.